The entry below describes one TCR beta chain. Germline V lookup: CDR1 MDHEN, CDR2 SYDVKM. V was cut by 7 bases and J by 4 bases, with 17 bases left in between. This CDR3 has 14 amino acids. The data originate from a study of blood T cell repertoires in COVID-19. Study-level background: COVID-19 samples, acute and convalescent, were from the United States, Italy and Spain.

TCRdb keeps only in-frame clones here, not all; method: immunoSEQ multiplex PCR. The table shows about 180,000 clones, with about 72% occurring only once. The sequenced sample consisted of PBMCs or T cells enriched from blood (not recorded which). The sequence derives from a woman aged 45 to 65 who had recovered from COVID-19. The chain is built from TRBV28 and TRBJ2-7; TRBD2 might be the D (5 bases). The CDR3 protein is CASTLGGRLYEQYF. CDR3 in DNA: TGTGCCAGCACCCTAGGAGGCAGACTATACGAGCAGTACTTC.